This passage covers 23 T cell receptor beta chains from one sample sequenced in a study of T cells in Graves' hyperthyroidism and ophthalmopathy. Template material for amplifying TCR beta CDR3 regions consisted of RNA transcripts. RT-PCR in the first round (using the HTBI primer set) targeted the TCR CDR3. One entry per CDR3 protein, called by TCRdb with MiXCR from the multiplex PCR reads. The table includes hundreds of thousands of distinct CDR3 sequences, around 15% detected once. The sample consisted of blood. Every receptor here comes from a woman aged 35 to 49 with Graves' ophthalmopathy.

This chain uses TRBV7-9 with TRBJ2-7; 7 bases align to TRBD1. Germline V lookup: CDR1 SEHNR, CDR2 FQNEAQ (reference sequence). The junction had 10 bases not matched to a gene; V was cut back by 5 bases and J by 3 bases. The CDR3 is 15 residues long. The CDR3 DNA sequence: TGTGCCAGCAGCGACACAGGGGATTCACGCTACGAGCAGTACTTC. This codes for CASSDTGDSRYEQYF.

The gene calls are TRBV7-2 and TRBJ2-3; D gene uncertain. The ends were cut back, 3 bases at V and 2 bases at J, with 12 bases in the middle. This CDR3 spans 15 amino acids. In germline, CDR1 is SGHTA, CDR2 FQGNSA. CDR3 DNA: TGTGCCAGCAGCTTTTCACTACTTCCCACAGATACGCAGTATTTT. It encodes CASSFSLLPTDTQYF.

This clonotype occurred a few times. The chain uses TRBV29-1 and TRBJ1-1; tentative D call: TRBD1 (5 bases). Germline CDR1 SQVTM, CDR2 ANQGSEA. The CDR3 totals 11 residues. Trimming cost V 3 bases and J 8 bases, with 10 bases left between them. The CDR3 spells CSVEGTREAFF. Written as DNA, the CDR3 is TGCAGCGTTGAGGGGACGAGGGAAGCTTTCTTT.

This clonotype was seen more than once but under ten times. The chain couples TRBV4-1 to TRBJ1-1; D unclear. Trimming stripped 0 bases from V and 6 bases from J, with 11 bases between. Germline V gene lookup returns CDR1 MGHRA and CDR2 YSYEKL. The CDR3 is made up of 14 amino acids. CDR3 bases: TGCGCCAGCAGCCAAGACAGGATGATGGCTGAAGCTTTCTTT. This sequence encodes CASSQDRMMAEAFF.

This clonotype has a count of ten or more. The rearrangement links TRBV6-1 to TRBJ2-1; 11 nucleotides line up with TRBD2. Unmatched junction bases numbered 6, after V lost 0 bases and J lost 5 bases. This CDR3 contains 17 residues. Germline V gene sequence: CDR1 MNHNS, CDR2 SASEGT. The CDR3 DNA sequence: TGTGCCAGCAGTGAAGCATTCACTAGCGGGAGAAACAATGAGCAGTTCTTC. Its translation: CASSEAFTSGRNNEQFF.

There are many counts of this clonotype. The chain joins TRBV11-2 to TRBJ1-3, with D uncertain. V shed 4 bases and J shed 2 bases, with 12 bases lying between them. This CDR3 has 15 residues. Germline values: CDR1 SGHAT, CDR2 FQNNGV. The DNA for the CDR3 is TGTGCCAGCAGCTGGCCGGAAGTAACTGGAAACACCATATATTTT. Protein product: CASSWPEVTGNTIYF. Drawing the rest from reference TRBV11-2 and TRBJ1-3, the complete variable domain is EAGVAQSPRYKIIEKRQSVAFWCNPISGHATLYWYQQILGQGPKLLIQFQNNGVVDDSQLPKDRFSAERLKGVDSTLKIQPAKLEDSAVYLCASSWPEVTGNTIYFGEGSWLTVV.

The rearrangement links TRBV27 to TRBJ1-4; no clear D gene. Between the trimmed V and J ends, which lost 5 bases and 1 base, there was a span of 20 bases. Germline loops: CDR1 MNHEY, CDR2 SMNVEV (reference sequence). This CDR3 has 18 amino acids. The CDR3 region has the DNA TGTGCCAGCAGTCCGACCGGGAAAAAACGGCAAACTAATGAAAAACTGTTTTTT. Protein product: CASSPTGKKRQTNEKLFF.

This clonotype was seen at least ten times. The gene calls are TRBV11-2 and TRBJ2-5; either TRBD1 or TRBD2 may fit D (5 bases each). Germline CDR1 SGHAT, CDR2 FQNNGV. The CDR3 contains 12 residues. Trimming took 0 bases from V and 6 from J, leaving 5 bases between them. CDR3 in amino acids: CASSLEGQTQYF. DNA for the CDR3: TGTGCCAGCAGCTTAGAGGGACAGACCCAGTACTTC.

Only one count was recorded for this clonotype. The chain combines TRBV10-1 with TRBJ2-4; D not certain. The ends were cut back, 10 bases at V and 6 bases at J, with 10 bases in the middle. Per germline, CDR1 WNHNN and CDR2 SYGVQD (reference sequence). This CDR3 has 11 amino acids. Here the CDR3 reads CANPSRNIQYF. The CDR3 nucleotides are TGCGCCAACCCCAGTCGAAACATTCAGTACTTC.

This clonotype has ten or more counts. The chain has TRBV6-1 and TRBJ2-1; no clear D gene. V lost 6 bases and J lost 0, with 12 bases in between. Germline CDR1 reads MNHNS; CDR2 reads SASEGT. CDR3 size: 15 residues. CDR3 protein: CASRAPVISYNEQFF. The DNA of the CDR3 is TGTGCCAGCAGGGCTCCTGTAATCTCCTACAATGAGCAGTTCTTC.

The sample holds many counts of this clonotype. The chain recombines TRBV29-1 with TRBJ2-7; 10 bases fit TRBD1. Germline CDR1 SQVTM, CDR2 ANQGSEA. Trimming took 4 bases from V and 5 from J; bases not matched to a gene: 5. The CDR3 is made up of 13 amino acids. The CDR3 here is CSVGDRGFHEQYF. CDR3 bases: TGCAGCGTTGGGGACAGGGGTTTCCACGAGCAGTACTTC.

This clonotype was seen at least ten times. V usage is TRBV3-1 and J usage is TRBJ2-1; 11 nucleotides align to TRBD2. The CDR3 consists of 17 residues. V shed 1 base and J 4 bases; nucleotides not matched to a gene: 6. Looked up from germline, CDR1 is LGHDT and CDR2 is YNNKEL (reference sequence). CDR3 protein: CASSQGHSGRGYNEQFF. In DNA form, the CDR3 reads TGTGCCAGCAGCCAAGGGCATAGCGGGAGGGGGTACAATGAGCAGTTCTTC.

J is TRBJ2-6 and V is TRBV27; no clear D. The CDR3 contains 15 residues. Germline CDR1 is MNHEY and CDR2 is SMNVEV (reference sequence). Between the trimmed V and J ends, which lost 4 bases and 0 bases, there was a span of 7 bases. Here the CDR3 DNA reads TGTGCCAGCAGTTCGGACGGCTCTGGGGCCAACGTCCTGACTTTC. This gives the protein CASSSDGSGANVLTF.

The V and J genes are TRBV5-1 and TRBJ2-3; D gene ambiguous. Germline V gene sequence: CDR1 SGHRS, CDR2 YFSETQ. The length of the CDR3 is 14 residues. The V gene lost 0 bases and the J gene lost 2 bases, with 7 bases spanning the gap. DNA of the CDR3: TGCGCCAGCAGCTTGGGCGAATCCACAGATACGCAGTATTTT. Its translation: CASSLGESTDTQYF.

This clonotype turned up a few times. In DNA form, the CDR3 reads TGCAGCGTTGAACACAGGGACTATGGCTACACCTTC. Amino acids: CSVEHRDYGYTF. This rearrangement joins TRBV29-1 to TRBJ1-2; TRBD1 is a possible D gene (6 bases). Germline V gives CDR1 SQVTM, CDR2 ANQGSEA. The CDR3 has 12 residues. V was cut by 2 bases and J by 3 bases, with 7 bases left in between.

This rearrangement joins TRBV7-9 to TRBJ2-3; D is unclear. The germline V gene encodes CDR1 SEHNR and CDR2 FQNEAQ (reference sequence). There are 16 residues in the CDR3. V lost 1 base to trimming and J lost 1 base, with 12 bases between them. CDR3 DNA: TGTGCCAGCAGCTTAGGTCGAAGCGTTGGCACAGATACGCAGTATTTT. Encoded protein: CASSLGRSVGTDTQYF.

There are many counts of this clonotype. The J gene is TRBJ1-4, the V gene TRBV3-1; D gene unclear. This CDR3 comprises 14 residues. Deletions cut 1 base from V and 8 bases from J, with 11 bases between. The germline CDR1 and CDR2 sequences are LGHDT and YNNKEL (reference sequence). The CDR3 loop is CASSQVAAGEKLFF. In DNA form, the CDR3 reads TGTGCCAGCAGCCAAGTGGCGGCGGGAGAAAAACTGTTTTTT.

This clonotype was observed at least ten times. The V gene is TRBV20-1, the J gene TRBJ2-1, with unresolved D. CDR3 size: 14 residues. Trimming cost V 2 bases and J 2 bases, with 10 bases left between them. Germline lookup yields CDR1 DFQATT and CDR2 SNEGSKA (reference sequence). The CDR3 reads CSARSLGTYNEQFF. The CDR3 nucleotides read TGCAGTGCTAGAAGCCTTGGGACCTACAATGAGCAGTTCTTC.

As to this clonotype: One base away lies a much larger clone, so this may be a sequencing read error. The genes are TRBV3-1 and TRBJ2-1; D is possibly TRBD2 (6 bases). The CDR3 is 13 residues long. The germline V gene encodes CDR1 LGHDT and CDR2 YNNKEL (reference sequence). In DNA, the CDR3 is TGTGCCAGCAGCCAAGTTGGGGGGAATGAGCAGCTCTTC. Translated: CASSQVGGNEQLF.

This rearrangement joins TRBV27 to TRBJ1-3, with D uncertain. CDR3 size: 15 residues. From germline, CDR1 is MNHEY and CDR2 SMNVEV (reference sequence). V was trimmed by 5 bases and J by 0 bases, leaving 11 bases between them. CDR3 sequence (DNA): TGTGCCAGCAGTCCCCGGGCCCTCTCTGGAAACACCATATATTTT. It codes for CASSPRALSGNTIYF.

This sequence joins TRBV28 and TRBJ1-5; 9 nucleotides match TRBD1. CDR3 length: 17 residues. V lost 5 bases to trimming and J lost 4 bases; unmatched junction nucleotides: 12. Per the germline V gene, CDR1 is MDHEN and CDR2 is SYDVKM. In nucleotides, the CDR3 is TGTGCCAGCAGTATTACCGGGACAGGGACAAGGAATCAGCCCCAGCATTTT. It encodes CASSITGTGTRNQPQHF.

This clonotype has more than one count but fewer than ten. V is TRBV19 and J is TRBJ2-1; 7 bases line up with TRBD2. CDR1 is LNHDA, CDR2 SQIVND, per germline (reference sequence). The CDR3 is 13 residues long. Trimming cost V 1 base and J 6 bases; bases outside gene matches: 0. The CDR3 DNA sequence: TGTGCCAGTAGTATAGGGACTAGCAATGAGCAGTTCTTC. Its translation: CASSIGTSNEQFF.

This clonotype came up a few times. The chain joins TRBV7-9 to TRBJ1-1, with D uncertain. The ends were cut back, 3 bases at V and 5 bases at J, with 7 bases in the middle. This CDR3 is built from 12 residues. Germline assignment: CDR1 SEHNR and CDR2 FQNEAQ (reference sequence). CDR3 protein: CASSFESTEAFF. CDR3 nucleotides: TGTGCCAGCAGCTTTGAGAGTACTGAAGCTTTCTTT.